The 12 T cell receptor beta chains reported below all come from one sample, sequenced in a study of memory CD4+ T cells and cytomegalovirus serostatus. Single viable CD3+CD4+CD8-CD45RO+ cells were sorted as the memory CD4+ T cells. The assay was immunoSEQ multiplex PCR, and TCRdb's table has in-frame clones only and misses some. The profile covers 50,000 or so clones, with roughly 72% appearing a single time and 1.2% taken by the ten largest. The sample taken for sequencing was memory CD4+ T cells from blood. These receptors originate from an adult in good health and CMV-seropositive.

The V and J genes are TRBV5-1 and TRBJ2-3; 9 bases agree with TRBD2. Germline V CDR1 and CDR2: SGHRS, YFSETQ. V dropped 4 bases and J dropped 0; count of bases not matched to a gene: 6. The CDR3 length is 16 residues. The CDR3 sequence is CASSRIAGASTDTQYF. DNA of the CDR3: TGCGCCAGCAGCCGGATAGCGGGGGCTAGCACAGATACGCAGTATTTT.

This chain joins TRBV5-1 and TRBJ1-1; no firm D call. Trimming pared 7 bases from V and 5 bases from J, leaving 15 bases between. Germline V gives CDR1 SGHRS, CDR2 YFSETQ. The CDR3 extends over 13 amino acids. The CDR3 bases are TGCGCCAGCGGCCGGGCCTCGAGTACTGAAGCTTTCTTT. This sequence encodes CASGRASSTEAFF.

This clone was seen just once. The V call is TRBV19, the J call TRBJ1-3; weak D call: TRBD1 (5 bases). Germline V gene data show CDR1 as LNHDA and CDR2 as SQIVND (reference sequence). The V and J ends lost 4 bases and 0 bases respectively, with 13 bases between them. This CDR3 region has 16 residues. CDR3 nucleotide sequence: TGTGCCAGTAGTACAAGACAGTCATCCTCTGGAAACACCATATATTTT. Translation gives CASSTRQSSSGNTIYF.

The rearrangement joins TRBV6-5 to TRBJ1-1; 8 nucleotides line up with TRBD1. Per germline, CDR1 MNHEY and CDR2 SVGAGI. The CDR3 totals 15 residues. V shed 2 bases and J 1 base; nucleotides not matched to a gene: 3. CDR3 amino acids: CASSYDGTGNTEAFF. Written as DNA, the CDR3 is TGTGCCAGCAGTTACGACGGGACAGGGAACACTGAAGCTTTCTTT.

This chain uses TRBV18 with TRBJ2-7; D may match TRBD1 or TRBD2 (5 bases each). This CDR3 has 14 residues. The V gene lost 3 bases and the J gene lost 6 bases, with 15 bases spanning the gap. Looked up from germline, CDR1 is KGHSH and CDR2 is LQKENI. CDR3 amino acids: CASSPGRDESEQYF. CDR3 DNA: TGTGCCAGCTCACCCGGCAGGGACGAGTCCGAGCAGTACTTC.

DNA of the CDR3: TGCGCCAGCAGCGAAGGTATGGGTATTCCGGAGACCCAGTACTTC. Translation: CASSEGMGIPETQYF. V and J are TRBV4-3 and TRBJ2-5; D not certain. Germline CDR1 is LGHNA and CDR2 is YSLEER. CDR3 length: 15 amino acids. V was shortened by 5 bases and J by 5 bases, with 18 bases between the two germline ends.

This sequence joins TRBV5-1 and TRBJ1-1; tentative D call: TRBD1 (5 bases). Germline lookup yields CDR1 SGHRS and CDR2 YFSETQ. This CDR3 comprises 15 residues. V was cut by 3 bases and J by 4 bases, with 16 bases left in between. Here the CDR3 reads CASSSAPGIGTEAFF. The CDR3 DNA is TGCGCCAGCAGCTCTGCGCCAGGGATAGGCACTGAAGCTTTCTTT.

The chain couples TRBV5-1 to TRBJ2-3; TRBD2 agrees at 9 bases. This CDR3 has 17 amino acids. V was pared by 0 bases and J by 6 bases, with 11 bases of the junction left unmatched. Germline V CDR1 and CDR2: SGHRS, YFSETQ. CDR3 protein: CASSLAGIDLAGDTQYF. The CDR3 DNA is TGCGCCAGCAGCTTGGCTGGAATAGACCTAGCGGGGGATACGCAGTATTTT.

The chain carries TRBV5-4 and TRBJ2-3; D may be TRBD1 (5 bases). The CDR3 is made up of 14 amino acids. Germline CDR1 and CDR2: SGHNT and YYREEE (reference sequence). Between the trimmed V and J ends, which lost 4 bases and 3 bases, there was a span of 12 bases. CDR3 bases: TGTGCCAGCAGCCCAGGGTTTAGAACAGATACGCAGTATTTT. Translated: CASSPGFRTDTQYF.

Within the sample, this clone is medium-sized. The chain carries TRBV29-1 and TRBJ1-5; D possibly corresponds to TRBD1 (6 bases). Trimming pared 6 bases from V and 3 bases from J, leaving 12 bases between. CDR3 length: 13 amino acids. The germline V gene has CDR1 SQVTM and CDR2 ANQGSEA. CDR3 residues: CSVRDNYNQPQHF. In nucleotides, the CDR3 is TGCAGCGTGAGGGACAATTACAATCAGCCCCAGCATTTT.

CDR3 amino acids: CAISSGMGYEQYF. The CDR3 DNA sequence: TGTGCCATCAGTTCTGGTATGGGTTACGAGCAGTACTTC. The V gene is TRBV10-3, the J gene TRBJ2-7; the D is unclear. This CDR3 spans 13 amino acids. In germline, CDR1 is ENHRY, CDR2 SYGVKD. Trimming took off 5 bases at V and 4 bases at J, with 12 bases between the two ends.

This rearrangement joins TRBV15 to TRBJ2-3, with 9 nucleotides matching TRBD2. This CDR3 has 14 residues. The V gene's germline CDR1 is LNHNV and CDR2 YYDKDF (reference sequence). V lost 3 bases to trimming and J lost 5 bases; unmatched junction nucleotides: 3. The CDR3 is CATSSSGGGDTQYF. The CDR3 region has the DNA TGTGCCACCAGCAGTAGCGGGGGCGGAGATACGCAGTATTTT.